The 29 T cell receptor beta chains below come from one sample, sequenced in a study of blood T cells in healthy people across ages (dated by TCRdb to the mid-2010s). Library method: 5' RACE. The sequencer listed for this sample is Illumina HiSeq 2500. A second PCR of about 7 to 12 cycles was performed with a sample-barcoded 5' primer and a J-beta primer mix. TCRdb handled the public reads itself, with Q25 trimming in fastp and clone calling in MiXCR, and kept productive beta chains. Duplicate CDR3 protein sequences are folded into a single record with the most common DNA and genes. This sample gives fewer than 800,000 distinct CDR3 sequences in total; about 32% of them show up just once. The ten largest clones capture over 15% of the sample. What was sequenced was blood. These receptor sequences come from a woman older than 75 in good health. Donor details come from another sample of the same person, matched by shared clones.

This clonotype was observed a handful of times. The CDR3 sequence is CASSFLDTEAFF. The CDR3 nucleotides are TGTGCCAGCAGTTTTTTGGACACTGAAGCTTTCTTT. The chain joins TRBV12-3 or TRBV12-4 to TRBJ1-1; D unresolved. V lost 3 bases and J 3 bases, leaving 5 bases between the germline ends. The length of the CDR3 is 12 residues.

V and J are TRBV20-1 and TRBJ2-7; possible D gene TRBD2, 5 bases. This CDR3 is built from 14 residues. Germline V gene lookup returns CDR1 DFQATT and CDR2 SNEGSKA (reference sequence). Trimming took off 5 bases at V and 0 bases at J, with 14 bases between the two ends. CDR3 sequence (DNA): TGCAGTGCTGGCCAGAGGGCCAGCTCCTACGAGCAGTACTTC. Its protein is CSAGQRASSYEQYF.

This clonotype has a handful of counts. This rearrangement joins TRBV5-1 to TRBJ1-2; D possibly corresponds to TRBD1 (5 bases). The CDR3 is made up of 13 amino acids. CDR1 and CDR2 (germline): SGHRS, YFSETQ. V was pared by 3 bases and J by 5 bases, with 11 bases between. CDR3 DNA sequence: TGCGCCAGCAGCTACGGGACGGAATATGGCTACACCTTC. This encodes CASSYGTEYGYTF.

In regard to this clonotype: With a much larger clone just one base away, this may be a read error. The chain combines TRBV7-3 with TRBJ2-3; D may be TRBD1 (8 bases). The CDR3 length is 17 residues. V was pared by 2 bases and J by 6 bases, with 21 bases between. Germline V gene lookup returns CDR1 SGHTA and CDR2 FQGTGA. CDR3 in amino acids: CASSLSRTGRESDTQYF. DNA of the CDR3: TGTGCCAGCAGCTTATCCCGGACAGGGAGGGAATCCGATACGCAGTATTTT.

CDR3 protein: CASGPGQGATGELFF. The CDR3 nucleotides read TGTGCTAGTGGTCCCGGACAGGGGGCAACCGGGGAGCTGTTTTTT. The rearrangement links TRBV12-5 to TRBJ2-2; 11 bases line up with TRBD1. CDR3 length equals 15 residues. Germline V gene sequence: CDR1 LGHNT, CDR2 FRNRAP. V trimming: 5 bases; J trimming: 5 bases; junction bases outside the gene matches: 4.

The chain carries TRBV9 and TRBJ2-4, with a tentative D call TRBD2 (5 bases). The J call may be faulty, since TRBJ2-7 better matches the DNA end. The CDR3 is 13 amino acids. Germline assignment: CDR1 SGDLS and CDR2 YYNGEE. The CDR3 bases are TGTGCCAGCAGCGTACAACCGGGGTACGAGCAGTACTTC. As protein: CASSVQPGYEQYF.

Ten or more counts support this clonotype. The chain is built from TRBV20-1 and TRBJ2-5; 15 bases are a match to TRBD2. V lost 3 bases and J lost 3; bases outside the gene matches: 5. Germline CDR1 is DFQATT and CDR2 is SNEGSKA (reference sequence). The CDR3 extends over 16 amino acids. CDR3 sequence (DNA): TGCAGTGCTAGTCCGGGACTAGCGGGGGGAAAAGAGACCCAGTACTTC. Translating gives CSASPGLAGGKETQYF.

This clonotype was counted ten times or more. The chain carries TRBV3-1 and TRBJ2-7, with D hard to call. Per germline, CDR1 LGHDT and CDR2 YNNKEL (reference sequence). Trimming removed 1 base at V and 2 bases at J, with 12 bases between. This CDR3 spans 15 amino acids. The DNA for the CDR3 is TGTGCCAGCAGCCAAGGCCAGCGCCCCACCTACGAGCAGTACTTC. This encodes CASSQGQRPTYEQYF.

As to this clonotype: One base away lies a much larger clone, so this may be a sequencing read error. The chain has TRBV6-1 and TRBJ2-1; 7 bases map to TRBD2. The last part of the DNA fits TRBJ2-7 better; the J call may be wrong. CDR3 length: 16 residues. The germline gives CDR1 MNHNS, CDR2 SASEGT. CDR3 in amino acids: CASRGTGGGSYNEQYF. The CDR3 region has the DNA TGTGCCAGCAGGGGGACGGGGGGTGGCTCCTACAATGAGCAGTACTTC.

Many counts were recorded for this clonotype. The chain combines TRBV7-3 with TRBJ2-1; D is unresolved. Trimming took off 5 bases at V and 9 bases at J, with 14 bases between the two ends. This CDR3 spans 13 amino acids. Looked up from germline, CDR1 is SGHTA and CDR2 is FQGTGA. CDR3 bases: TGTGCCAGCAGCGCTGCTCGGTTGGGTGAGCAGTTCTTC. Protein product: CASSAARLGEQFF.

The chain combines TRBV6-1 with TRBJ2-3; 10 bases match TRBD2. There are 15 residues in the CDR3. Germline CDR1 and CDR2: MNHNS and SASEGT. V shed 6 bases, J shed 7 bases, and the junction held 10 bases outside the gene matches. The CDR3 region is CASSLEVAGGYTQYF. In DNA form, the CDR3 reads TGTGCCAGCAGCCTTGAGGTAGCGGGGGGTTATACGCAGTATTTT.

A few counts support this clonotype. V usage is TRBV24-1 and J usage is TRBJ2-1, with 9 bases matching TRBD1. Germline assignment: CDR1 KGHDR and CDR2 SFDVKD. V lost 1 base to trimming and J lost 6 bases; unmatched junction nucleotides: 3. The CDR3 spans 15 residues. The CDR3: CATSDFNRGLNEQFF. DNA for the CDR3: TGTGCCACCAGTGATTTTAACAGGGGGCTCAATGAGCAGTTCTTC.

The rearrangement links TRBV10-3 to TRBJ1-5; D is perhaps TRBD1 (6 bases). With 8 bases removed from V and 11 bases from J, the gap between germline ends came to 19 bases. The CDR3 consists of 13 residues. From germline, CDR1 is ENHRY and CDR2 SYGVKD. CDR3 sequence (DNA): TGTGCCATCCAAGGGGGTCAGGGGTTGGCCCAGCATTTT. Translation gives CAIQGGQGLAQHF.

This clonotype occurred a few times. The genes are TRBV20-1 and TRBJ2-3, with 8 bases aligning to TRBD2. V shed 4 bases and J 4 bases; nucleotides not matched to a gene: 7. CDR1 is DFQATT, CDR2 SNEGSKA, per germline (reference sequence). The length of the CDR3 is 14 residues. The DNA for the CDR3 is TGCAGTGCTATTTTACGGGGGGGCCCAGATACGCAGTATTTT. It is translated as CSAILRGGPDTQYF.

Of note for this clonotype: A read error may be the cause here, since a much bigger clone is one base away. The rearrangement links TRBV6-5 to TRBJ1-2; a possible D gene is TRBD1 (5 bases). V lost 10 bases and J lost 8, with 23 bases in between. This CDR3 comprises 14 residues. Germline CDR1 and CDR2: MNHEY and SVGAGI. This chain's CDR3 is CANSSGLRARGYTF. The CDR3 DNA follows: TGTGCCAACAGCTCGGGACTTCGGGCTCGAGGCTACACCTTC.

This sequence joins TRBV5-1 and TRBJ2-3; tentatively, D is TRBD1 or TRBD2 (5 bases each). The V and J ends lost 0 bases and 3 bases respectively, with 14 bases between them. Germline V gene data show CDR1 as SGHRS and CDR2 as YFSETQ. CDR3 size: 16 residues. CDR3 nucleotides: TGCGCCAGCAGCTTGGCCTTGGGACCCACAACAGATACGCAGTATTTT. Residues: CASSLALGPTTDTQYF.

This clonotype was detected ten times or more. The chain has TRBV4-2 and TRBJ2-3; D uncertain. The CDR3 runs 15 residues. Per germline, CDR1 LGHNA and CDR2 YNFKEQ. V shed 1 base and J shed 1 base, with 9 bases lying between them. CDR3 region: CASSQATHGTDTQYF. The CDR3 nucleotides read TGTGCCAGCAGCCAAGCGACTCACGGCACAGATACGCAGTATTTT.

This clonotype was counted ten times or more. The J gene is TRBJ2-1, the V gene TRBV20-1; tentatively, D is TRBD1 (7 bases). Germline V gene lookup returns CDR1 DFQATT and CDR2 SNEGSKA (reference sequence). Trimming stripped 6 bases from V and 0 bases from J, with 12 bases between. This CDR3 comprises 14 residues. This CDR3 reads CSAGRGVSYNEQFF. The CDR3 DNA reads TGCAGTGCCGGCAGGGGGGTCTCCTACAATGAGCAGTTCTTC.

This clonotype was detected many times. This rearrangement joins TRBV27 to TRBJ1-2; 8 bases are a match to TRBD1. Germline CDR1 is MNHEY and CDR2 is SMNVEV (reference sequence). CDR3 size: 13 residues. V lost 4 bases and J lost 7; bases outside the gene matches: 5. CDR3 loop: CASSSRGLPGYTF. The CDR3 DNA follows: TGTGCCAGCAGTTCCAGGGGGCTCCCTGGCTACACCTTC.

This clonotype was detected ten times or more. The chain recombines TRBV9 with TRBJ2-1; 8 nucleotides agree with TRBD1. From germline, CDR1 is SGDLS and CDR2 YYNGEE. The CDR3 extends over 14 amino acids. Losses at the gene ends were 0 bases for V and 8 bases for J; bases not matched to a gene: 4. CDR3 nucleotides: TGTGCCAGCAGCGTAGGGACAGGGCTCCATGAGCAGTTCTTC. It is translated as CASSVGTGLHEQFF.

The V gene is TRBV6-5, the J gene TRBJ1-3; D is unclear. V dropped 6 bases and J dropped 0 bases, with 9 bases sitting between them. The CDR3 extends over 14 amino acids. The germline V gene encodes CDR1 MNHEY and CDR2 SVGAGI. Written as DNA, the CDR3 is TGTGCCAGCAGGAGCGGCAGCTCTGGAAACACCATATATTTT. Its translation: CASRSGSSGNTIYF.

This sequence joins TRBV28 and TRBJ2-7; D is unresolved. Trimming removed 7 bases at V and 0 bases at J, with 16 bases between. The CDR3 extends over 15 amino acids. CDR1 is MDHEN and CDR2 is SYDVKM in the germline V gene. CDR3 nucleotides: TGTGCCAGCACTTCTAACCCGGACCTCTCCTACGAGCAGTACTTC. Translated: CASTSNPDLSYEQYF.

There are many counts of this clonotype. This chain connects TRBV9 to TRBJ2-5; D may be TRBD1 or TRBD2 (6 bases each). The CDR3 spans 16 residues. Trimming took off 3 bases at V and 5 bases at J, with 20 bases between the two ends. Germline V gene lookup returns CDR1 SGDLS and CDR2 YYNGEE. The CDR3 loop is CASSGEGGRGRETQYF. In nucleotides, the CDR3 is TGTGCCAGCAGCGGTGAGGGGGGCAGGGGTCGCGAGACCCAGTACTTC.

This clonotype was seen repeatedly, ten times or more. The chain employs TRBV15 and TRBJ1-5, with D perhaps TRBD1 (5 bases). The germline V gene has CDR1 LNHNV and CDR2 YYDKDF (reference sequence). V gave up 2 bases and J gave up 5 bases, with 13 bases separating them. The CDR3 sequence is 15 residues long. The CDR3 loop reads CATSRRRGGDQPQHF. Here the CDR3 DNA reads TGTGCCACCAGCAGACGACGGGGGGGGGATCAGCCCCAGCATTTT.

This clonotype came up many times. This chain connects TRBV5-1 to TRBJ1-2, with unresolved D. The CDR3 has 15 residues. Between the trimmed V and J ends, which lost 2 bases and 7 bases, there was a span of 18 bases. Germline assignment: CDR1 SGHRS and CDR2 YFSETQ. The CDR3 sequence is CASSFDGEGGGGYTF. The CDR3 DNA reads TGCGCCAGCAGCTTTGACGGCGAGGGAGGAGGTGGCTACACCTTC. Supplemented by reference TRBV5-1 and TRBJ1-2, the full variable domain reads KAGVTQTPRYLIKTRGQQVTLSCSPISGHRSVSWYQQTPGQGLQFLFEYFSETQRNKGNFPGRFSGRQFSNSRSEMNVSTLELGDSALYLCASSFDGEGGGGYTFGSGTRLTVV.

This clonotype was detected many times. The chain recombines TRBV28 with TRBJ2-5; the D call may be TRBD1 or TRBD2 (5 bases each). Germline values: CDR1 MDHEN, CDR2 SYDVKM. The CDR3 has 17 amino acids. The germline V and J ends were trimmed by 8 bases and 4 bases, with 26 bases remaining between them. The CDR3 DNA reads TGTGCCAGCCAACCTCGGGGCAGCTTCGTGGTGGGAGAGACCCAGTACTTC. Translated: CASQPRGSFVVGETQYF.

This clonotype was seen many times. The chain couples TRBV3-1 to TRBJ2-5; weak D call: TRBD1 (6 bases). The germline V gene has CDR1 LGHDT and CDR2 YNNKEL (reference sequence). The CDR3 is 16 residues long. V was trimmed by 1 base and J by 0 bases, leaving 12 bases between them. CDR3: CASSQASQGYQETQYF. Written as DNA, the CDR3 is TGTGCCAGCAGCCAAGCTTCTCAGGGGTACCAAGAGACCCAGTACTTC.

CDR3 sequence reads: CASSWGRGATGELFF. The CDR3 nucleotides read TGTGCCAGCAGCTGGGGGCGGGGGGCCACCGGGGAGCTGTTTTTT. The V and J genes are TRBV7-8 and TRBJ2-2; TRBD2 aligns across 8 bases. Germline loops: CDR1 SGHVS, CDR2 FQNEAQ. V trimming: 4 bases; J trimming: 4 bases; junction bases outside the gene matches: 5. CDR3 length equals 15 residues. Full variable domain (rest looked up from reference TRBV7-8 and TRBJ2-2): GAGVSQSPRYKVAKRGQDVALRCDPISGHVSLFWYQQALGQGPEFLTYFQNEAQLDKSGLPSDRFFAERPEGSVSTLKIQRTQQEDSAVYLCASSWGRGATGELFFGEGSRLTVL.

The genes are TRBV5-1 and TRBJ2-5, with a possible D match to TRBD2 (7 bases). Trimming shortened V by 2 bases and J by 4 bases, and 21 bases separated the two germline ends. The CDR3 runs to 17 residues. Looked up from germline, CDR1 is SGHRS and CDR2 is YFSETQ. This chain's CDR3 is CASSFGSAGKGGETQYF. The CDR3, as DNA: TGCGCCAGCAGCTTCGGGTCAGCGGGGAAAGGGGGAGAGACCCAGTACTTC.